These T cell receptor beta chains were read from a single sample in a study of T cells in Graves' hyperthyroidism and ophthalmopathy. TCRdb itself ran the multiplex PCR reads through MiXCR, one entry per CDR3 protein. This table has fewer than 650,000 distinct CDR3 sequences, approximately 49% appearing once. Sequenced sample: peripheral blood or thyroid tissue (not recorded which). These receptors came from an adult woman with Graves' disease, either hyperthyroidism or ophthalmopathy (not recorded which). Each CDR3 is given with its conserved first and last residue. The D gene is left open where the match is weak. The size entry is marked missing in some rows and otherwise reads once, few, many or a size class.

d_call | j_call | clone_size | v_call | cdr3_length | cdr3_nt | cdr3_aa
TRBD1 | TRBJ1-2 | many | TRBV6-2/TRBV6-3 | 15 | TGTGCCAGCAGACCGACAGGGGGCCAAGTCTATGGCTACACCTTC | CASRPTGGQVYGYTF
- | TRBJ2-5 | - | TRBV4-1 | 11 | TGCGCCAGCAGCCAAGAAGAGGCCCAGTACTTC | CASSQEEAQYF
TRBD2 | TRBJ2-7 | - | TRBV15 | 17 | TGTGCCACCAGCAGCCTTAACGGGGCTAGCGGGGAGTACGAGCAGTACTTC | CATSSLNGASGEYEQYF
TRBD2 | TRBJ2-7 | many | TRBV10-3 | 14 | TGTGCCATCAGTGAGACTAGCGGCGCCTACGAGCAGTACTTC | CAISETSGAYEQYF
TRBD1 | TRBJ2-7 | - | TRBV7-2 | 14 | TGTGCCAGCAGCACCGGGACAGGGAAGGACGAGCAGTACTTC | CASSTGTGKDEQYF
- | TRBJ2-7 | few | TRBV6-2/TRBV6-3 | 14 | TGTGCCAGCACCCAGGGGGGACGGAGAAGCGAGCAGTACTTC | CASTQGGRRSEQYF
TRBD2 | TRBJ2-5 | many | TRBV20-1 | 15 | TGCAGTGCTAGAGATGGAACTAGCGGATGGGAGACCCAGTACTTC | CSARDGTSGWETQYF
- | TRBJ2-6 | many | TRBV4-1 | 16 | TGCGCCAGCAGCCAAGACAGGGGCTCTGGGGCCAACGTCCTGACTTTC | CASSQDRGSGANVLTF
TRBD2 | TRBJ2-5 | - | TRBV2 | 15 | TGTGCCAGCAGTGGGGAGGGGAGGGGCAATCAGCCCCAGTACTTC | CASSGEGRGNQPQYF
TRBD2 | TRBJ2-5 | few | TRBV6-5 | 13 | TGTGCCAGCAGTATCAGGGGGACTAGCGGGGTGTACTTC | CASSIRGTSGVYF
- | TRBJ1-1 | - | TRBV28 | 13 | TGTGCCAGCAGTTCCCCCTTAGGATCGACGGCTTTCTTT | CASSSPLGSTAFF
- | TRBJ2-7 | - | TRBV7-2 | 15 | TGTGCCAGCAGCCCAACCCAGTTACAACCCTACGAGCAGTACTTC | CASSPTQLQPYEQYF
- | TRBJ2-7 | - | TRBV7-3 | 13 | TGTGCCAGCAGCCCGGGGATGAACTACGAGCAGTACTTC | CASSPGMNYEQYF
- | TRBJ2-5 | once | TRBV10-2 | 10 | TGCGCCAGCAGCCCCGGGACCTCGTACTTC | CASSPGTSYF
TRBD2 | TRBJ2-2 | many | TRBV19 | 16 | TGTGCCAGCAACCTCGGACTAGCGGGAGGGACCGGGGAGCTGTTTTTT | CASNLGLAGGTGELFF
- | TRBJ2-5 | - | TRBV7-2 | 14 | TGTGCCAGCAGACTTATCAGGGGCTGCGAGACCCAGTACTTC | CASRLIRGCETQYF
- | TRBJ1-1 | - | TRBV12-3/TRBV12-4 | 11 | TGTGCCAGCATTTGGGGCACTGAAGCTTTCTTT | CASIWGTEAFF
- | TRBJ1-2 | - | TRBV12-3/TRBV12-4 | 16 | TGTGCCAGCAGTTTTCAGGCCCTGGGCCCCTTTAATGGCTACACCTTC | CASSFQALGPFNGYTF
- | TRBJ2-7 | - | TRBV29-1 | 13 | TGCAGCGCCCGGCACGCTTCCACCTACGAGCAGTACTTC | CSARHASTYEQYF
TRBD1 | TRBJ1-4 | - | TRBV20-1 | 13 | TGCAGTGCTAGGGCGTACCGGGACAGCGCACTGTTTTTT | CSARAYRDSALFF
- | TRBJ2-7 | few | TRBV19 | 12 | TGTGCCAGTTCAGACAACTCCTACGAGCAGTACTTC | CASSDNSYEQYF
TRBD2 | TRBJ2-5 | few | TRBV10-2 | 15 | TGCGCCAGCAAAGGGGGGACTAGCGGGGCCCCGGCCCAGTACTTC | CASKGGTSGAPAQYF
TRBD1 | TRBJ1-3 | few | TRBV15 | 14 | TGTGCCACCAGCCCACGGACAGGGGAGAACACCATATATTTT | CATSPRTGENTIYF
- | TRBJ1-1 | many | TRBV25-1 | 13 | TGTGCCAGCAGTCACGGGGGGAACACTGAAGCTTTCTTT | CASSHGGNTEAFF
- | TRBJ1-4 | - | TRBV20-1 | 13 | TGCAGTGCTTACAGGGATGTGGGTGAAAAACTGTTTTTT | CSAYRDVGEKLFF
TRBD2 | TRBJ2-7 | few | TRBV12-3/TRBV12-4 | 15 | TGTGCCATCAGTGATATGTCTAGCGGCTCCTACGAGCAGTACTTC | CAISDMSSGSYEQYF
- | TRBJ2-2 | few | TRBV2 | 13 | TGTGCCAGCAGTCCCAGAATGTCCGGGGAGCTGTTTTTT | CASSPRMSGELFF
- | TRBJ1-1 | many | TRBV25-1 | 14 | TGTGCCAGCACGTTAAACAGGTATCGGACTGAAGCTTTCTTT | CASTLNRYRTEAFF
- | TRBJ1-1 | few | TRBV7-9 | 13 | TGTGCCAGCAGCTTCGGAGGTTCCACTGAAGCTTTCTTT | CASSFGGSTEAFF
- | TRBJ2-7 | - | TRBV20-1 | 14 | TGCAGTGCTAGGGGACGGGGCCTATCCTACGAGCAGTACTTC | CSARGRGLSYEQYF
- | TRBJ1-1 | - | TRBV10-3 | 14 | TGTGCCATCAGTGGGGGGAGTTGGAACACTGAAGCTTTCTTT | CAISGGSWNTEAFF
TRBD2 | TRBJ2-7 | few | TRBV2 | 12 | TGTGCCAGCAGTGATGGGGGGGACGAGCAGTACTTC | CASSDGGDEQYF
TRBD1 | TRBJ1-6 | few | TRBV27 | 15 | TGTGCCAGCAGAATTGCGACAGGGGCTGATTCACCCCTCCACTTT | CASRIATGADSPLHF
- | TRBJ1-2 | - | TRBV7-9 | 15 | TGTGCCAGCAGCCCCCCTTCGGGTTTTGGAACGGGCTACACCTTC | CASSPPSGFGTGYTF
TRBD1 | TRBJ2-7 | - | TRBV12-3/TRBV12-4 | 16 | TGTGCCAGCAGCCAAGGGGCAGGGGGCGTTTGGTACGAGCAGTACTTC | CASSQGAGGVWYEQYF
- | TRBJ2-7 | many | TRBV5-1 | 11 | TGCGCCAGCTCACTAGGCTACGAGCAGTACTTC | CASSLGYEQYF
- | TRBJ2-5 | few | TRBV29-1 | 14 | TGCAGCGTTGAAGCCTCCAGGGTGGGGGAGACCCAGTACTTC | CSVEASRVGETQYF
- | TRBJ2-7 | many | TRBV9 | 14 | TGTGCCAGCAGCCGGGGCGGCAACTCCTACGAGCAGTACTTC | CASSRGGNSYEQYF
TRBD2 | TRBJ2-5 | - | TRBV7-2 | 15 | TGTGCCAGCAGCCGTAGCGGGAGGGGAGTGGAGACCCAGTACTTC | CASSRSGRGVETQYF
TRBD1 | TRBJ1-5 | many | TRBV5-1 | 15 | TGCGCCAGCAGCTTGACAGGGGGAAGCAATCAGCCCCAGCATTTT | CASSLTGGSNQPQHF
- | TRBJ1-1 | - | TRBV9 | 16 | TGTGCCAGCAGCGCCACAGACGATTCGGGACACCTTGAAGCTTTCTTT | CASSATDDSGHLEAFF